This passage covers 20 T cell receptor beta chains from one sample sequenced in a study of blood T cell repertoires in COVID-19 (dated by TCRdb to the early 2020s). The library came from the immunoSEQ multiplex PCR assay. The table was pulled from immuneACCESS by TCRdb, which kept in-frame rearrangements only. Such tables lose some clones; where checked, under half of the loss comes from unresolved V genes, and the rest has no known cause. Here the sample has around 130,000 clones; under 90% occur a single time. The biggest ten clones account for more than 2% of the sample. The material sequenced was PBMCs or T cells enriched from blood (not recorded which). These receptor sequences come from a man aged 40-49 years with acute COVID-19.

The rearrangement uses TRBV7-9 and TRBJ2-1; D call uncertain. Trimming cost V 6 bases and J 6 bases, with 9 bases left between them. CDR1 and CDR2 (germline): SEHNR, FQNEAQ (reference sequence). CDR3 length: 12 residues. DNA for the CDR3: TGTGCCAGCAGGCCTGGCCTCAATGAGCAGTTCTTC. Translation gives CASRPGLNEQFF.

The chain recombines TRBV7-3 with TRBJ2-1; possibly TRBD1 for D (5 bases). The V end lost 2 bases, the J end lost 6 bases, and 14 bases lay between the germline ends. CDR3 size: 15 residues. Per the germline V gene, CDR1 is SGHTA and CDR2 is FQGTGA. The CDR3 nucleotides read TGTGCCAGCAGCTTATGGTCAGGGATCTCCAATGAGCAGTTCTTC. The encoded protein is CASSLWSGISNEQFF.

V usage is TRBV29-1 and J usage is TRBJ2-1; D unclear. V lost 5 bases to trimming and J lost 7 bases, with 6 bases between them. The germline V gene has CDR1 SQVTM and CDR2 ANQGSEA. The CDR3 runs 10 residues. CDR3 coding DNA: TGCAGCGTTCTTAGAAATGAGCAGTTCTTC. Translation: CSVLRNEQFF.

This chain joins TRBV10-3 and TRBJ1-5, with a possible D match to TRBD1 (5 bases). The CDR3 is 15 amino acids. Germline V gene data show CDR1 as ENHRY and CDR2 as SYGVKD. V lost 3 bases and J lost 5, with 14 bases in between. CDR3 in amino acids: CAISDAAGMDQPQHF. CDR3 bases: TGTGCCATCAGTGACGCGGCAGGGATGGATCAGCCCCAGCATTTT.

The chain recombines TRBV3-1 (or the pseudogene TRBV3-2) with TRBJ1-6; D might be TRBD1 (6 bases). The CDR3 totals 13 residues. Per germline, CDR1 LGHDT and CDR2 YNNKEL (reference sequence). Trimming cost V 10 bases and J 7 bases, with 14 bases left between them. The CDR3 is CATSGQYNSPLHF. In nucleotides, the CDR3 is TGTGCCACATCTGGACAGTACAATTCACCCCTCCACTTT.

This rearrangement joins TRBV25-1 to TRBJ2-2; D is unresolved. The CDR3 loop spans 15 amino acids. The V end lost 1 base, the J end lost 1 base, and 7 bases lay between the germline ends. Germline CDR1 is MGHDK and CDR2 is SYGVNS. Here the CDR3 reads CASSESSENTGELFF. In DNA, the CDR3 is TGTGCCAGCAGTGAATCAAGCGAGAACACCGGGGAGCTGTTTTTT. The whole variable domain, filled in from reference TRBV25-1 and TRBJ2-2, reads EADIYQTPRYLVIGTGKKITLECSQTMGHDKMYWYQQDPGMELHLIHYSYGVNSTEKGDLSSESTVSRIRTEHFPLTLESARPSHTSQYLCASSESSENTGELFFGEGSRLTVL.

In this sample, this clone turned up a few times. The chain combines TRBV7-9 with TRBJ1-4, with 9 bases identical to TRBD1. V gave up 4 bases and J gave up 8 bases; unmatched junction bases: 8. This CDR3 has 15 residues. From germline, CDR1 is SEHNR and CDR2 FQNEAQ (reference sequence). The chain's CDR3 is CASSSSGTGREKLFF. The CDR3 bases are TGTGCCAGCAGCTCTTCCGGGACAGGGAGGGAAAAACTGTTTTTT.

The V and J genes are TRBV19 and TRBJ1-4; tentatively, D is TRBD1 (5 bases). Trimming left V 4 bases short and J 7 bases short, with 13 bases between. From germline, CDR1 is LNHDA and CDR2 SQIVND (reference sequence). The length of the CDR3 is 14 residues. The chain's CDR3 is CASSKEQAGEKLFF. DNA of the CDR3: TGTGCCAGTAGTAAGGAACAGGCCGGTGAAAAACTGTTTTTT. The whole variable domain, filled in from reference TRBV19 and TRBJ1-4, reads DGGITQSPKYLFRKEGQNVTLSCEQNLNHDAMYWYRQDPGQGLRLIYYSQIVNDFQKGDIAEGYSVSREKKESFPLTVTSAQKNPTAFYLCASSKEQAGEKLFFGSGTQLSVL.

This clone appeared once. The chain couples TRBV27 to TRBJ2-7; perhaps TRBD1 as D (6 bases). V lost 5 bases, J lost 0 bases, and 20 bases lay in between. CDR3 size: 17 residues. Germline V lookup: CDR1 MNHEY, CDR2 SMNVEV (reference sequence). The CDR3 sequence: CASSLQGPTISSYEQYF. The CDR3 DNA sequence: TGTGCCAGCAGTCTACAGGGACCTACGATAAGCTCCTACGAGCAGTACTTC.

The V and J genes are TRBV3-1 (or the pseudogene TRBV3-2) and TRBJ1-6, with a weak D call TRBD1 (5 bases). The V end was cut by 3 bases, the J end by 8 bases, with 8 bases between. This CDR3 contains 13 residues. From germline, CDR1 is LGHDT and CDR2 YNNKEL (reference sequence). CDR3 sequence reads: CASSQGGDSPLHF. Here the CDR3 DNA reads TGTGCCAGCAGCCAGGGAGGGGATTCACCCCTCCACTTT.

This chain joins TRBV28 and TRBJ2-7; the match to TRBD2 covers 12 bases. The CDR3 sequence is 15 residues long. Germline-derived CDR1 and CDR2 are MDHEN and SYDVKM. Trimming at V came to 6 bases and at J to 5 bases, leaving 8 bases not matched to a gene. The CDR3 bases are TGTGCCAGCAGCCTGACTAGCGGGAGTAGCAACGAGCAGTACTTC. It specifies CASSLTSGSSNEQYF.

This chain joins TRBV6-1 and TRBJ1-1; D not certain. The CDR3 length is 13 residues. Germline V lookup: CDR1 MNHNS, CDR2 SASEGT. V lost 2 bases and J lost 3, with 7 bases in between. CDR3 DNA: TGTGCCAGCAGTGAAAATACAGACACTGAAGCTTTCTTT. Its translation: CASSENTDTEAFF.

The chain couples TRBV19 to TRBJ1-3, with a weak D call TRBD1 (5 bases). V lost 6 bases and J lost 9, with 21 bases in between. The CDR3 length is 15 residues. Germline-derived CDR1 and CDR2 are LNHDA and SQIVND (reference sequence). The chain's CDR3 is CASSPDRLSRSTIYF. CDR3 DNA sequence: TGTGCCAGTAGCCCCGACAGACTCTCCAGAAGCACCATATATTTT.

This sequence joins TRBV6-5 and TRBJ1-3, with 7 positions matching TRBD1. CDR3 length equals 15 residues. Trimming cost V 5 bases and J 0 bases; bases outside gene matches: 4. Germline values: CDR1 MNHEY, CDR2 SVGAGI. The CDR3 sequence is CASSLQGNSGNTIYF. As DNA, the CDR3 is TGTGCCAGCAGTCTACAGGGGAACTCTGGAAACACCATATATTTT.

The gene calls are TRBV7-9 and TRBJ2-3; a weak D match, TRBD1 (5 bases). The V and J ends lost 6 bases and 10 bases respectively, with 14 bases between them. The CDR3 consists of 12 residues. The germline V gene encodes CDR1 SEHNR and CDR2 FQNEAQ (reference sequence). The CDR3 sequence is CASRTDRFPQYF. The CDR3 DNA sequence: TGTGCCAGCAGGACCGACAGATTTCCGCAGTATTTT.

The rearrangement uses TRBV5-6 and TRBJ2-3; possible D gene TRBD2, 5 bases. Trimming took off 0 bases at V and 2 bases at J, with 10 bases between the two ends. The CDR3 extends over 15 amino acids. Germline-derived CDR1 and CDR2 are SGHDT and YYEEEE. The CDR3 is CASSLEVGVTDTQYF. The CDR3 DNA reads as TGTGCCAGCAGCTTGGAGGTGGGAGTCACAGATACGCAGTATTTT.

The chain employs TRBV30 and TRBJ1-5; possibly TRBD1 for D (6 bases). The CDR3 totals 16 residues. V shed 2 bases and J shed 6 bases, with 20 bases lying between them. Germline CDR1 and CDR2: GTSNPN and SVGIG (reference sequence). CDR3 bases: TGTGCCTGGAGTTGGGGGCCGGGGGGGCAAGGTCAGCCCCAGCATTTT. It specifies CAWSWGPGGQGQPQHF.

The V call is TRBV13, the J call TRBJ2-1; 7 bases match TRBD2. The V and J ends lost 2 bases and 5 bases, in that order; junction bases with no gene match: 6. Germline loops: CDR1 PRHDT, CDR2 FYEKMQ (reference sequence). The CDR3 runs 15 residues. The CDR3 sequence is CASSLMGLLDNEQFF. CDR3 bases: TGTGCCAGCAGCTTAATGGGACTACTTGACAATGAGCAGTTCTTC.

The rearrangement links TRBV7-3 to TRBJ2-2; D is undetermined. CDR1 is SGHTA and CDR2 is FQGTGA in the germline V gene. Deletions cut 11 bases from V and 3 bases from J, with 10 bases between. The length of the CDR3 is 12 residues. The CDR3 loop reads CAALGDTGELFF. For the CDR3, the DNA is TGTGCCGCTCTGGGCGACACCGGGGAGCTGTTTTTT.

The rearrangement joins TRBV6-1 to TRBJ1-6; the D gene is possibly TRBD1 (5 bases). Germline CDR1 reads MNHNS; CDR2 reads SASEGT. The ends were cut back, 1 base at V and 11 bases at J, with 9 bases in the middle. This CDR3 region has 13 residues. The CDR3 sequence: CASSEVRGTPLHF. The CDR3 coding sequence is TGTGCCAGCAGTGAAGTAAGGGGCACACCCCTCCACTTT.